This T cell receptor beta chain was recovered during a study of blood T cell repertoires in COVID-19 (TCRdb year 2020). About the study as a whole: Samples covering the acute and convalescent phases of COVID-19 were provided by collaborators in the United States, Italy and Spain. The material from the prospective study consisted of cDNA or gDNA derived from T cells, B-cell-depleted T cells, or PBMCs. Deeply sampled blood TCRbeta repertoires from subjects exposed to, actively infected with, or recovered from COVID-19 were included in the dataset. The repertoires were released in a freely available public database intended as a resource for research on the immune response to SARS-CoV-2. The samples were drawn from two sources: the first 160 participants of the ongoing ImmuneRACE study, and over 1,000 subjects contributed by 6 global collaborators. The sample metadata nearly always contained a de-identified subject ID, COVID-19 status, age in years and sex. HLA class I and class II types, where available, came from metadata supplied by the sample provider rather than from assay-based typing. The paper as a whole reports these results and caveats: Clinical and demographic metadata were provided uncurated, with the amount varying by source and participant.

The immunoSEQ Assay, a bias-controlled multiplex PCR, was used to amplify TCRbeta CDR3 regions from genomic DNA. The paper's data handling went like this. The number of nucleated cells in each sample was estimated by amplification of reference gene primers within the assay. To quantify the absolute abundance of each unique TCRbeta CDR3 rearrangement, sequence reads were collapsed and filtered. For each sample, productive Simpson clonality was calculated as the square root of Simpson's diversity index across productive rearrangements. Not all clones reach the TCRdb copy of this immuneACCESS table, which keeps in-frame sequences only. Checked studies attribute under half of the gap to unresolved V genes and leave the rest unexplained. V, J and clone size are those of that table, while D and trimming were read from the DNA. This sample holds 95,000 to 150,000 clones; 86% were observed only once. The leading ten clones occupy roughly 4.7% of the sample.

Whole blood was collected in K2EDTA tubes by collaborating institutions according to the institutions' own protocols. For TCRbeta analysis, collaborator samples were shipped as frozen whole blood, as isolated PBMCs, or as DNA extracted from either sample type. A word on this clone: Which antigen it targets is not known. Nothing much larger sits one base from this clone, and base qualities are not available.

Via the germline V gene (reference sequence), CDR1 is MNHEY and CDR2 SMNVEV. Trimming accounts for 1 base at V and 2 bases at J, while the number of junction bases matched to no gene is 3. Inclusive of the bounding cysteine and phenylalanine, the CDR3 is 16 residues long. Only CDR3 DNA is held: 48 bases, read in frame from base 1. The chain joins TRBV27 to TRBJ2-1; TRBD2 matches 9 bases in the middle. The clonotype comes from a man aged 40-49 years with acute or convalescent COVID-19. Sequenced: peripheral blood. The DNA is TGTGCCAGCAGTTTATTGACTAGCGGCACCTACAATGAGCAGTTCTTC. This yields the protein CASSLLTSGTYNEQFF.